This T cell receptor (beta chain) was identified in a study of blood T cell repertoires in COVID-19. Looking at the study overall: Both acute and convalescent COVID-19 samples were obtained from the United States, Italy and Spain. The analysed material was cDNA or gDNA that came from T cells, B-cell-depleted T cells, or PBMCs.

Under the authors' procedure: Estimates of nucleated cell counts were drawn from the amplification of reference gene primers. Clones were sequenced by immunoSEQ multiplex PCR, and TCRdb holds only the in-frame ones, with some missing. V and J calls and clone size come straight from that table; D and trimming were deduced from the DNA. The data show 150,000 to 200,000 clones, with approximately 88% seen just once and around 5% held by the top ten. The length of the CDR3 is 16 residues. V shed 1 base and J shed 1 base, with 13 bases lying between them. CDR1 and CDR2 from the germline V gene are SGHVS and FQNEAQ.

The chain combines TRBV7-8 with TRBJ2-5; weak D call: TRBD1 (6 bases). This clonotype was sampled from a man between 65 and 85 years old who had been exposed to COVID-19. The sample taken for sequencing was PBMCs or T cells enriched from blood (not recorded which). The CDR3 DNA is TGTGCCAGCAGCTTAGGAGGTCAGGGGTTCCAAGAGACCCAGTACTTC. Translation gives CASSLGGQGFQETQYF.